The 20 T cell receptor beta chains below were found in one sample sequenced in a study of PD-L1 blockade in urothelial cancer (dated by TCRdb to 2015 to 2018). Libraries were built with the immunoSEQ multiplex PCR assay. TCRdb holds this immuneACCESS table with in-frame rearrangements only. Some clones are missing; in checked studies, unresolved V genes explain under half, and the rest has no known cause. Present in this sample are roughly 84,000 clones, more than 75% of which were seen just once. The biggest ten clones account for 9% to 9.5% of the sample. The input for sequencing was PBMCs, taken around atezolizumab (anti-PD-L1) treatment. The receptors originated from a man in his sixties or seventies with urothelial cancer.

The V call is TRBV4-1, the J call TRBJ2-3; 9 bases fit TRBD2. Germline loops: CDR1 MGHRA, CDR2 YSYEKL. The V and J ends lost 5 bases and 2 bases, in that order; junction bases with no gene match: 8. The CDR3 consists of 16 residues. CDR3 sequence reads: CASSSLTSGNTDTQYF. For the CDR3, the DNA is TGCGCCAGCAGCTCACTGACTAGCGGAAACACAGATACGCAGTATTTT.

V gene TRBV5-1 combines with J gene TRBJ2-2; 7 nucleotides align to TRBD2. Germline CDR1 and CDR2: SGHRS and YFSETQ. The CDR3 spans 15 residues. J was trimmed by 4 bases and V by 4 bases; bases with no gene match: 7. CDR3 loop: CASSSPAGITGELFF. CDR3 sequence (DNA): TGCGCCAGCAGCAGCCCAGCGGGGATCACCGGGGAGCTGTTTTTT. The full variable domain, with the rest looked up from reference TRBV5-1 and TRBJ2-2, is KAGVTQTPRYLIKTRGQQVTLSCSPISGHRSVSWYQQTPGQGLQFLFEYFSETQRNKGNFPGRFSGRQFSNSRSEMNVSTLELGDSALYLCASSSPAGITGELFFGEGSRLTVL.

CDR3 loop: CASSLIGGGGVADTQYF. CDR3 sequence (DNA): TGTGCCAGCAGCTTAATTGGCGGGGGTGGAGTGGCAGATACGCAGTATTTT. The chain employs TRBV7-6 and TRBJ2-3; 7 bases are shared with TRBD2. J was trimmed by 4 bases and V by 2 bases; bases with no gene match: 12. The germline V gene has CDR1 SGHVS and CDR2 FNYEAQ. This CDR3 is built from 17 residues.

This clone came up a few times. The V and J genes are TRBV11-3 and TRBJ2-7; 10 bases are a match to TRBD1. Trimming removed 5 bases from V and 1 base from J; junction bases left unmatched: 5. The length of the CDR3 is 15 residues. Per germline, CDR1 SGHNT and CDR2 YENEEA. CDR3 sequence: CASSPTGGSSYEQYF. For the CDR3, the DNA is TGTGCCAGCAGCCCGACAGGGGGCTCTTCCTACGAGCAGTACTTC.

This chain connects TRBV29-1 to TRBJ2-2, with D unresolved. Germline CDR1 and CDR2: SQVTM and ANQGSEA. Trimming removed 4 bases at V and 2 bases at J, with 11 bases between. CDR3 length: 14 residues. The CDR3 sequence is CSVGAPSNTGELFF. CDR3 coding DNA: TGCAGCGTTGGAGCGCCATCCAACACCGGGGAGCTGTTTTTT.

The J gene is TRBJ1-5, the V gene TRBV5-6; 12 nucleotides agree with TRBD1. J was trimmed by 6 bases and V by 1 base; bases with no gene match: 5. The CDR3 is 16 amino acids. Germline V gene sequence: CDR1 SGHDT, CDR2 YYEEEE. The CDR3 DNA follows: TGTGCCAGCAGCTTGTTGGGACAGGGGGCCGGTCAGCCCCAGCATTTT. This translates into CASSLLGQGAGQPQHF.

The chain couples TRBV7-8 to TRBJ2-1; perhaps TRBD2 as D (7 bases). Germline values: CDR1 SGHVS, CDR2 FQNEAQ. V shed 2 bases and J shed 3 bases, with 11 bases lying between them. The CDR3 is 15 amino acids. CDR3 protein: CASSLMGGLYNEQFF. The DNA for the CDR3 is TGTGCCAGCAGCTTAATGGGGGGGCTCTACAATGAGCAGTTCTTC.

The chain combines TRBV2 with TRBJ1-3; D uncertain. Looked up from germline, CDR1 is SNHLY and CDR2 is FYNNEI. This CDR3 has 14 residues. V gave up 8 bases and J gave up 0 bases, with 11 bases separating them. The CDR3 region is CASGRVSSGNTIYF. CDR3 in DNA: TGTGCCAGCGGCCGGGTGAGCTCTGGAAACACCATATATTTT. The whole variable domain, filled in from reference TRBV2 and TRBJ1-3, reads EPEVTQTPSHQVTQMGQEVILRCVPISNHLYFYWYRQILGQKVEFLVSFYNNEISEKSEIFDDQFSVERPDGSNFTLKIRSTKLEDSAMYFCASGRVSSGNTIYFGEGSWLTVV.

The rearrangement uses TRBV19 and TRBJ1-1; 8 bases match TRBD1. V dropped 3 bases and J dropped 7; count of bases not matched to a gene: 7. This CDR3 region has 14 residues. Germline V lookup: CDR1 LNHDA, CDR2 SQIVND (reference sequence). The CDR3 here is CASSMLGQDIEAFF. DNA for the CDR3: TGTGCCAGTAGTATGTTGGGACAGGACATTGAAGCTTTCTTT.

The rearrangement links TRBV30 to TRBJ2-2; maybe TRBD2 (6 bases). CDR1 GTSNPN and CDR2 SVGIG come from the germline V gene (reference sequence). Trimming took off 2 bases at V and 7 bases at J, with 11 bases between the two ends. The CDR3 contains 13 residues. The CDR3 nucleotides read TGTGCCTGGAGTCGATGGGGGGACGGGGAGCTGTTTTTT. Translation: CAWSRWGDGELFF.

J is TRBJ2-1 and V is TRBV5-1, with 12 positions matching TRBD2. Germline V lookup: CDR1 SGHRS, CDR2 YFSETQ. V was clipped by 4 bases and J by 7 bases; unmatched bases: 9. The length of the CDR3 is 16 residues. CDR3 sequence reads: CASSTHGLAGPNEQFF. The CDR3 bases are TGCGCCAGCAGCACACACGGACTAGCGGGGCCGAATGAGCAGTTCTTC.

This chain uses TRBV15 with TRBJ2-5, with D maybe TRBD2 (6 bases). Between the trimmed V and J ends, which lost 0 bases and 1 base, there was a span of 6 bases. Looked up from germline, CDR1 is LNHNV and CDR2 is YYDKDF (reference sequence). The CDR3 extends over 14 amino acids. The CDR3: CATSRDSGQETQYF. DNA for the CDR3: TGTGCCACCAGCAGAGATAGCGGCCAAGAGACCCAGTACTTC.

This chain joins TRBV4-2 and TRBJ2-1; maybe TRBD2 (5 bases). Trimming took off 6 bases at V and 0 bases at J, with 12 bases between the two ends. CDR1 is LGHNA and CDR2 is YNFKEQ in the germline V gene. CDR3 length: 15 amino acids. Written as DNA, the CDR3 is TGTGCCAGCAGATTAGCGCAAAACTCCTACAATGAGCAGTTCTTC. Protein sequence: CASRLAQNSYNEQFF.

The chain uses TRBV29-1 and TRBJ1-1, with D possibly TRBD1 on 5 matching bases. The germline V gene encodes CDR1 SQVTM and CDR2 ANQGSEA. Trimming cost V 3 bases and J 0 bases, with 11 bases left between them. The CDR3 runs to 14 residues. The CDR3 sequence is CSVDRGGMNTEAFF. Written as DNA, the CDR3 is TGCAGCGTTGATCGTGGGGGGATGAACACTGAAGCTTTCTTT.

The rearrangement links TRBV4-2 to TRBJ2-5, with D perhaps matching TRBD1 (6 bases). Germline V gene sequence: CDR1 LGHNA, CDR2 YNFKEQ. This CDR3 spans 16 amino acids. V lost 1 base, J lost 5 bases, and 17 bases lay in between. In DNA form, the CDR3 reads TGTGCCAGCAGCCAAGTGCAGGGCCAAACAGGGGAGACCCAGTACTTC. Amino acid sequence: CASSQVQGQTGETQYF.

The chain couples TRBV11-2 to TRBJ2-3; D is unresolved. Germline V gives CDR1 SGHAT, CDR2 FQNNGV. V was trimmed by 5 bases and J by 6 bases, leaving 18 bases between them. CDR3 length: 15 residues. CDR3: CASSLMAGGLDTQYF. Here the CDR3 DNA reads TGTGCCAGCAGCCTGATGGCAGGTGGGTTGGATACGCAGTATTTT.

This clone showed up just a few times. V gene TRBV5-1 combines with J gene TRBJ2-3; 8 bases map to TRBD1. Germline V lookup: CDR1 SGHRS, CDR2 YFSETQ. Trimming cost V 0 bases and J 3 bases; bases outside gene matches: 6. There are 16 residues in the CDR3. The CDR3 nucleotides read TGCGCCAGCAGCTTGGTCGGGACAGGTTCAACAGATACGCAGTATTTT. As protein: CASSLVGTGSTDTQYF.

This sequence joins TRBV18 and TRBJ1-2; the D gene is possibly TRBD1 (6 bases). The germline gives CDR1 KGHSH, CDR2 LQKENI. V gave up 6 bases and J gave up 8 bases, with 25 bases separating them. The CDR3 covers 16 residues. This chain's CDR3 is CASSPPEGGRLVGYTF. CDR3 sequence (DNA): TGTGCCAGCTCCCCCCCGGAGGGGGGGCGATTGGTAGGCTACACCTTC.

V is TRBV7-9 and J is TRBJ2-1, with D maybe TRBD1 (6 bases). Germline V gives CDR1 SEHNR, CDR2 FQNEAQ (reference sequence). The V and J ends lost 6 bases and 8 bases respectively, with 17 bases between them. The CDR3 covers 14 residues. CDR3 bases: TGTGCCAGCAGACATACAGGGTTGGTGGATGAGCAGTTCTTC. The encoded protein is CASRHTGLVDEQFF.

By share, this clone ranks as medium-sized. In DNA, the CDR3 is TGTGCCAGCAGCCCCCGGACAGGGGGGAGAACTAATGAAAAACTGTTTTTT. Translated, it gives CASSPRTGGRTNEKLFF. V is TRBV7-8 and J is TRBJ1-4; 10 bases match TRBD1. V gave up 5 bases and J gave up 1 base; unmatched junction bases: 7. Germline V lookup: CDR1 SGHVS, CDR2 FQNEAQ. This CDR3 has 17 amino acids.